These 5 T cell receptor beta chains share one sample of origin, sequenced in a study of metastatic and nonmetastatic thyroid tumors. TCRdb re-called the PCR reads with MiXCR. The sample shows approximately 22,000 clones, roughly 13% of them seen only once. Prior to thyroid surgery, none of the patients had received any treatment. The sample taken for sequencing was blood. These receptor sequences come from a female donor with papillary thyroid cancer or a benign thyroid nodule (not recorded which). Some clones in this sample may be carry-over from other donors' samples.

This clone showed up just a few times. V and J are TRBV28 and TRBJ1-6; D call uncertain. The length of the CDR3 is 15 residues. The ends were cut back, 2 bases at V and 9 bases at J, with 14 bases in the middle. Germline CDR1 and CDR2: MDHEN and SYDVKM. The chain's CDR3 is CASSLAGELISPLHF. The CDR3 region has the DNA TGTGCCAGCAGTTTAGCGGGAGAGCTTATTTCACCCCTCCACTTT.

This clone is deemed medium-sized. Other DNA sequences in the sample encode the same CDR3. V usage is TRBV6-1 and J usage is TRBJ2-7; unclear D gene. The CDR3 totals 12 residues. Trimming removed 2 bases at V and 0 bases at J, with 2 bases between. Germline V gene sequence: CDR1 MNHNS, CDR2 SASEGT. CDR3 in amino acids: CASSESSYEQYF. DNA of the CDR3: TGTGCCAGCAGTGAATCCTCCTACGAGCAGTACTTC.

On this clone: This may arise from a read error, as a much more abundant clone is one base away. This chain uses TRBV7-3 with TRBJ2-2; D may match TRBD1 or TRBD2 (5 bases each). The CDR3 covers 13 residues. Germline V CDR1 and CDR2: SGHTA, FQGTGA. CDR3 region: CTSSRGTTGELFF. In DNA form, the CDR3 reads TGTACCAGCAGCCGAGGGACCACCGGGGAGCTGTTTTTT.

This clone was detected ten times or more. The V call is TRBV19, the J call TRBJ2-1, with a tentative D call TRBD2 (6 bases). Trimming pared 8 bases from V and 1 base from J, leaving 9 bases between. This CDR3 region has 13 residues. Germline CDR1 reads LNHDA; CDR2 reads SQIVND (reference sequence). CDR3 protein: CASRERSYNEQFF. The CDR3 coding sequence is TGTGCCAGTCGGGAGAGGTCCTACAATGAGCAGTTCTTC.

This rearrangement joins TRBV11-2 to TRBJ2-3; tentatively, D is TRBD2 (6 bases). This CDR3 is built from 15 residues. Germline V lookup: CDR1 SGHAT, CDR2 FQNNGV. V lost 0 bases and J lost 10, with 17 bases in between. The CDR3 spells CASSLDRDGRFSQYF. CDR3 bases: TGTGCCAGCAGCTTAGATCGAGACGGGAGATTTTCGCAGTATTTT.